A single T cell receptor beta chain is shown here with its context. Researchers used 5'RACE with constant-segment primers to make TCR alpha and TCR beta cDNA libraries that carry sample barcodes and UMIs. TCRdb re-called the 5' RACE reads with MiXCR, one entry per CDR3 protein. The sample yields 180,000 or so distinct CDR3 sequences, approximately 10% seen once. The J segment lost 2 bases and the V segment lost 6 bases, leaving 5 bases of the junction unmatched. The CDR3 consists of 14 residues. CDR1 and CDR2 (germline): DFQATT, SNEGSKA (reference sequence). The sample is drawn from a study of T-cell memory formation after mild COVID-19.

V is TRBV20-1 and J is TRBJ1-5; 9 nucleotides agree with TRBD1. This clonotype was sampled from a man younger than 35 who had mild COVID-19 (a few samples of this study predate the infection). Cell type and time point are not known. The sequenced sample was PBMCs or a T cell subset sorted from them (not recorded which). The CDR3 bases are TGCAGTGCCGACAGGGGGGGGGGCAATCAGCCCCAGCATTTT. Its translation: CSADRGGGNQPQHF.